Below are 5 T cell receptor beta chains sequenced from a single sample in a study of blood T cell repertoires in COVID-19 (dated by TCRdb to between 2020 and 2021). The library was built by means of the immunoSEQ multiplex PCR assay. The clones in this table, taken by TCRdb from immuneACCESS, are in-frame only. Not every clone is retained; where verified, under half of the shortfall comes from an unresolved V gene, and the cause of the rest is unknown. The sample profile shows approximately 250,000 clones; approximately 88% of them were found once. The top ten clonotypes cover 1.2% of the sample. Specimen: PBMCs or T cells enriched from blood (not recorded which). These receptor sequences come from a woman between 40 and 50 years old with acute COVID-19.

The chain combines TRBV5-4 with TRBJ2-3; 12 bases match TRBD2. Trimming took 3 bases from V and 0 from J; bases not matched to a gene: 2. The CDR3 contains 16 residues. The germline V gene encodes CDR1 SGHNT and CDR2 YYREEE (reference sequence). The CDR3 is CASSSGLAGSTDTQYF. DNA of the CDR3: TGTGCCAGCAGCTCCGGACTAGCGGGGAGCACAGATACGCAGTATTTT.

J is TRBJ1-1 and V is TRBV5-1, with D unresolved. The CDR3 contains 14 residues. The V end was cut by 1 base, the J end by 0 bases, with 7 bases between. Germline lookup yields CDR1 SGHRS and CDR2 YFSETQ. Written as DNA, the CDR3 is TGCGCCAGCAGCTTGAACAGCATGAACACTGAAGCTTTCTTT. Encoded protein: CASSLNSMNTEAFF.

This clone was seen a single time. The CDR3 sequence: CASSLPGHMLYGYTF. As DNA, the CDR3 is TGTGCCAGCAGCTTACCGGGACATATGCTCTATGGCTACACCTTC. This sequence joins TRBV7-9 and TRBJ1-2; possible D gene TRBD1, 6 bases. Germline-derived CDR1 and CDR2 are SEHNR and FQNEAQ (reference sequence). The length of the CDR3 is 15 residues. With 2 bases removed from V and 4 bases from J, the gap between germline ends came to 14 bases.

This chain connects TRBV19 to TRBJ1-4; TRBD1 matches 9 bases. Germline trimming cut 6 bases from V and 8 bases from J; bases unmatched to any gene: 7. This CDR3 region has 14 residues. Per the germline V gene, CDR1 is LNHDA and CDR2 is SQIVND (reference sequence). The CDR3 DNA reads as TGTGCCAGTAGCCAACCGGGACAGGGAGAAAAACTGTTTTTT. This codes for CASSQPGQGEKLFF.

The genes are TRBV28 and TRBJ2-7; TRBD2 aligns across 8 bases. The germline V gene encodes CDR1 MDHEN and CDR2 SYDVKM. V shed 2 bases and J 4 bases; nucleotides not matched to a gene: 4. This CDR3 region has 14 residues. The CDR3 loop reads CASSLSGSSYEQYV. CDR3 coding DNA: TGTGCCAGCAGTTTAAGCGGGAGCTCTTACGAGCAGTACGTC.